This T cell receptor (beta chain) derives from a study of blood T cell repertoires in COVID-19. Study at large: Acute and convalescent COVID-19 specimens originated in the United States, Italy and Spain. PBMCs, B-cell-depleted T cells, or T cells were the source of the cDNA or gDNA that made up the material.

Seattle patients were enrolled during active infection and followed longitudinally. Repertoires were generated with immunoSEQ multiplex PCR, while TCRdb's copy carries only in-frame clones and drops some. This table holds about 330,000 clones, approximately 86% found once. Sequencing was carried out using peripheral blood. The clonotype was recovered from a man aged 25 to 45 with COVID-19, enrolled during active disease.

For the CDR3, the DNA is TGTGCCAGCAGGTCCGACATTAACTATGGCTACACCTTC. It specifies CASRSDINYGYTF. This sequence joins TRBV12-3 or TRBV12-4 and TRBJ1-2; D uncertain. V dropped 6 bases and J dropped 1 base, with 9 bases sitting between them. The CDR3 has 13 residues.